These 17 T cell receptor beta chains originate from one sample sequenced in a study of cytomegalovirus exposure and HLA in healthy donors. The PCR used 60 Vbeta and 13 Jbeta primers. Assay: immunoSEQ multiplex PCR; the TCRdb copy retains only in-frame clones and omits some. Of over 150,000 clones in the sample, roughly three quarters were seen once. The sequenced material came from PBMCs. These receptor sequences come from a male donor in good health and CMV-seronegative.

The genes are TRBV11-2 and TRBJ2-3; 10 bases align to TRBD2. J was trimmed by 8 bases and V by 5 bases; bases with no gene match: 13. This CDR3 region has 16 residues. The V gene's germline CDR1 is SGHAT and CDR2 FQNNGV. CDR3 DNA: TGTGCCAGCAGCCCCCCCTTAGCGGGGGGCCGGGGTACGCAGTATTTT. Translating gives CASSPPLAGGRGTQYF.

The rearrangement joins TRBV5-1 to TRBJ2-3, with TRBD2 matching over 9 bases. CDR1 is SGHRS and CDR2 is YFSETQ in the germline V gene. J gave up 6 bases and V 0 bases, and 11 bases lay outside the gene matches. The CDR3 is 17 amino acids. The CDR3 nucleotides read TGCGCCAGCAGCTTGGCATCTCTAAGCGGGGGGCGGGATACGCAGTATTTT. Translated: CASSLASLSGGRDTQYF.

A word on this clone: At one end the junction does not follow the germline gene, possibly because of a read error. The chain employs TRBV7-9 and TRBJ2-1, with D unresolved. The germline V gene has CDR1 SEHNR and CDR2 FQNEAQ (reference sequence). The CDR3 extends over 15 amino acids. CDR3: CASSLRGGSFNEQFF. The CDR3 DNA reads TGTGCCAGCAGCTTACGTGGCGGATCCTTCAATGAGCAGTTCTTC.

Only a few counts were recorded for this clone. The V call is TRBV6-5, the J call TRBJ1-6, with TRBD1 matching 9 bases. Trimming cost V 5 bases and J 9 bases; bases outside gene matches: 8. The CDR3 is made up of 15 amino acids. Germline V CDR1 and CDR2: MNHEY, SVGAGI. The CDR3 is CASSRKGTGISPLHF. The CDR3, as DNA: TGTGCCAGCAGTCGAAAGGGGACAGGGATTTCACCCCTCCACTTT.

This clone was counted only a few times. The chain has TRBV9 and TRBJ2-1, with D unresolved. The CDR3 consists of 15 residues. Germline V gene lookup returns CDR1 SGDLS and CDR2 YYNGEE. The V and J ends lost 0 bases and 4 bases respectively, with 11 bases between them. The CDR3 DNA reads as TGTGCCAGCAGCGTAGATGTGATGAGGTACAATGAGCAGTTCTTC. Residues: CASSVDVMRYNEQFF.

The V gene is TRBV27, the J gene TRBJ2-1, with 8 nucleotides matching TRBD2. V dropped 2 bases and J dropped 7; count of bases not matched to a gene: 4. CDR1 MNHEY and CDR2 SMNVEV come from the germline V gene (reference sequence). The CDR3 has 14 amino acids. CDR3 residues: CASSLRASGNEQFF. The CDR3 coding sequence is TGTGCCAGCAGTTTAAGGGCTAGCGGGAATGAGCAGTTCTTC.

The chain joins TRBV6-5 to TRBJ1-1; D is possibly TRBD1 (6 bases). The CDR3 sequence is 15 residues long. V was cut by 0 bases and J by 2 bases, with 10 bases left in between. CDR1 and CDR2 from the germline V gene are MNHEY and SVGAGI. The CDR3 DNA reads TGTGCCAGCAGTTACTCAGGACAGATCAACACTGAAGCTTTCTTT. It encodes CASSYSGQINTEAFF.

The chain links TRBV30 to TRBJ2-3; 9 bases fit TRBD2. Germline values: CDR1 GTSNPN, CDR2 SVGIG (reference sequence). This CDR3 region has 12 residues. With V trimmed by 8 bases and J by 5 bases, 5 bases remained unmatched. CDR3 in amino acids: CAGSGSGDTQYF. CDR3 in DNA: TGTGCCGGTAGCGGGAGTGGAGATACGCAGTATTTT.

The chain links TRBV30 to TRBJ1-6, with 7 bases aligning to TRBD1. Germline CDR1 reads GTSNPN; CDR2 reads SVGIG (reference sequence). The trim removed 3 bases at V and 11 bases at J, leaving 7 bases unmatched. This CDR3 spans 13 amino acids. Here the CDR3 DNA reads TGTGCCTGGAGCACCATACAGGGGACACCCCTCCACTTT. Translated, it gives CAWSTIQGTPLHF.

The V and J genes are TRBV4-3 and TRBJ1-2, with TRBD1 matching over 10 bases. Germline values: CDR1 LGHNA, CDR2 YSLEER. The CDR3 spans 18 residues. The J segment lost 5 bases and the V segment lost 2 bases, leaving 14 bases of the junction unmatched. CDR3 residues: CASSQLGTGEIFGYGYTF. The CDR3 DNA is TGCGCCAGCAGCCAACTTGGGACAGGGGAAATTTTTGGGTATGGCTACACCTTC.

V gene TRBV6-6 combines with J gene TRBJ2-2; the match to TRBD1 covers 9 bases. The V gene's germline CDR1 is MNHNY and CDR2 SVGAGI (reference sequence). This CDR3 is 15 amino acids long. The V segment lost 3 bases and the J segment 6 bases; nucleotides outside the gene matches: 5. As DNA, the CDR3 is TGTGCCAGCAGTTATCCGGGACAGGGAGCCGGGGAGCTGTTTTTT. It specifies CASSYPGQGAGELFF.

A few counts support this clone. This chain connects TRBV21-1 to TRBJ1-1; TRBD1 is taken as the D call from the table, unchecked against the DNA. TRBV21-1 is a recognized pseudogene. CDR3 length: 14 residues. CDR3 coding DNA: TGTGCCAGCAGCAAAGCCCAGGGGAACACTGAAGCTTTCTTT. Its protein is CASSKAQGNTEAFF.

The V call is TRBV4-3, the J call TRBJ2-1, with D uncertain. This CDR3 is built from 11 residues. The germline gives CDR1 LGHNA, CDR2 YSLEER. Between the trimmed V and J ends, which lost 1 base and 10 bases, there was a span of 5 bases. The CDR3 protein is CASSQAREQFF. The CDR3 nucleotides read TGCGCCAGCAGCCAAGCGAGGGAGCAGTTCTTC.

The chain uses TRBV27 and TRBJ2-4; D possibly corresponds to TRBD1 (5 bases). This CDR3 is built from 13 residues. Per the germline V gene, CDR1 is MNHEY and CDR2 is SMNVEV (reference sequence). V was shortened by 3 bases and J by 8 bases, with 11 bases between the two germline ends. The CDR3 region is CASSFGAWDIQYF. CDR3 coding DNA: TGTGCCAGCAGTTTTGGGGCCTGGGACATTCAGTACTTC.

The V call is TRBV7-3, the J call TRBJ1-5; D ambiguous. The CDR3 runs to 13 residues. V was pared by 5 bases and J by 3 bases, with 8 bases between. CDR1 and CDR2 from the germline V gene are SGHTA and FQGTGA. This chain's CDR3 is CASSAGPNQPQHF. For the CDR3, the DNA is TGTGCCAGCAGCGCGGGCCCCAATCAGCCCCAGCATTTT.

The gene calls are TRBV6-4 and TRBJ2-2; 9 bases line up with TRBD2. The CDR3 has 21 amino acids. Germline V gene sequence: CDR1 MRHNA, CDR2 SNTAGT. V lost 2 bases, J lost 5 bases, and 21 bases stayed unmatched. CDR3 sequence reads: CASSDRPLLGGRAPYTGELFF. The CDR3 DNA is TGTGCCAGCAGTGACCGACCCCTTCTCGGCGGGAGGGCCCCATATACCGGGGAGCTGTTTTTT.

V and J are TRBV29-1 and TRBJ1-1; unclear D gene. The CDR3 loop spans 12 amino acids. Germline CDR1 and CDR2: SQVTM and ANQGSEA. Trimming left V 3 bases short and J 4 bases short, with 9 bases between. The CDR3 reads CSVEREVTEAFF. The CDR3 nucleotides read TGCAGCGTTGAGAGGGAGGTCACTGAAGCTTTCTTT.